This TCR beta chain was recovered during a study of T cell responses to AZD1222 COVID-19 vaccine. The CDR3 runs to 15 residues. Germline CDR1 is SEHNR and CDR2 is FQNEAQ (reference sequence). V lost 3 bases and J lost 2; bases outside the gene matches: 6. Generated by immunoSEQ multiplex PCR, the TCRdb table keeps only in-frame clones and is missing some. The sample yields some 86,000 clones, 90% to 95% seen once. V usage is TRBV7-9 and J usage is TRBJ1-2; 7 positions match TRBD1. The TCR originated in an adult in good health. This specimen consisted of peripheral blood, obtained on day 0 of AZD1222 vaccination. This chain's CDR3 is CASSLRGPTNYGYTF. Here the CDR3 DNA reads TGTGCCAGCAGCTTGAGGGGGCCCACGAACTATGGCTACACCTTC.